The rows below give T cell receptor beta chains drawn from one sample of a study of T cells after yellow fever vaccination. TCRdb redid the calling of the 5' RACE reads with MiXCR, one entry per CDR3 protein. This repertoire shows about 310,000 distinct CDR3 sequences, less than 4.5% found once; its top ten account for 20% to 30%. Source: PBMCs, taken on the day of the yellow fever booster vaccination. Every receptor here comes from a man aged 18 to 29 who received the YFV17D yellow fever vaccine. Each CDR3 is given with its conserved first and last residue. The order of the fields is clone size, D gene, J gene, V gene, CDR3 protein. D genes are given only for firm matches. Part of the rows lack a size; the others show once, few, many or a class for expanded clones.

abundance: few; d_gene: NA; j_gene: TRBJ2-1; v_gene: TRBV5-1; CDR3aa: CASSPQTPLRDNEQFF
abundance: few; d_gene: NA; j_gene: TRBJ2-1; v_gene: TRBV30; CDR3aa: CAWSRTLDYEYNEQFF
abundance: many; d_gene: TRBD2; j_gene: TRBJ2-5; v_gene: TRBV29-1; CDR3aa: CSVRTSGGAWVRETQYF
abundance: few; d_gene: NA; j_gene: TRBJ1-2; v_gene: TRBV6-5; CDR3aa: CASSITGPGGYTF
abundance: few; d_gene: NA; j_gene: TRBJ2-7; v_gene: TRBV4-2; CDR3aa: CASSQVHSGESSYEQYF
abundance: NA; d_gene: NA; j_gene: TRBJ2-6; v_gene: TRBV3-1; CDR3aa: CASSFGNSGANVLTF
abundance: NA; d_gene: NA; j_gene: TRBJ2-1; v_gene: TRBV7-8; CDR3aa: CASSEDMSSYNEQFF
abundance: NA; d_gene: NA; j_gene: TRBJ2-3; v_gene: TRBV2; CDR3aa: CASSPDWTQTDTQYF
abundance: many; d_gene: NA; j_gene: TRBJ2-3; v_gene: TRBV5-1; CDR3aa: CASSLGAPPDTQYF
abundance: many; d_gene: NA; j_gene: TRBJ1-1; v_gene: TRBV5-1; CDR3aa: CASSLTVLEGPSWPNTEAFF
abundance: few; d_gene: TRBD2; j_gene: TRBJ2-5; v_gene: TRBV10-3; CDR3aa: CATVAGGMLETQYF
abundance: few; d_gene: TRBD1; j_gene: TRBJ2-5; v_gene: TRBV7-9; CDR3aa: CASIAGGETQYF
abundance: many; d_gene: TRBD1; j_gene: TRBJ1-2; v_gene: TRBV5-6; CDR3aa: CASSLMGTVNYGYTF
abundance: few; d_gene: NA; j_gene: TRBJ2-3; v_gene: TRBV5-4; CDR3aa: CASSPRLRSATDTQYF
abundance: many; d_gene: NA; j_gene: TRBJ1-1; v_gene: TRBV10-3; CDR3aa: CAIRESYTEAFF
abundance: many; d_gene: NA; j_gene: TRBJ2-4; v_gene: TRBV28; CDR3aa: CASSPDRENIQYF
abundance: many; d_gene: NA; j_gene: TRBJ2-1; v_gene: TRBV5-1; CDR3aa: CASSLAGTSSYNEQFF
abundance: few; d_gene: NA; j_gene: TRBJ1-1; v_gene: TRBV5-5; CDR3aa: CASSLGGGATEAFF
abundance: many; d_gene: NA; j_gene: TRBJ2-5; v_gene: TRBV7-8; CDR3aa: CASSSASLNAQYF
abundance: many; d_gene: NA; j_gene: TRBJ1-6; v_gene: TRBV20-1; CDR3aa: CSAPPAAGNSPLHF
abundance: few; d_gene: NA; j_gene: TRBJ2-1; v_gene: TRBV20-1; CDR3aa: CSAPSPEQFF
abundance: few; d_gene: TRBD2; j_gene: TRBJ2-5; v_gene: TRBV2; CDR3aa: CASSLPGLAGVPRGETQYF
abundance: NA; d_gene: NA; j_gene: TRBJ2-1; v_gene: TRBV7-9; CDR3aa: CASSSGNVGNEQFF
abundance: NA; d_gene: NA; j_gene: TRBJ2-4; v_gene: TRBV30; CDR3aa: CAWSSVGHIQYF
abundance: many; d_gene: NA; j_gene: TRBJ2-7; v_gene: TRBV7-9; CDR3aa: CASSLIGGEQYF
abundance: few; d_gene: NA; j_gene: TRBJ2-5; v_gene: TRBV20-1; CDR3aa: CRVGRPGETQYF
abundance: many; d_gene: NA; j_gene: TRBJ1-5; v_gene: TRBV6-6; CDR3aa: CASIAGGNQPQHF
abundance: many; d_gene: TRBD1; j_gene: TRBJ2-2; v_gene: TRBV5-6; CDR3aa: CASSISGTGPTGELFF
abundance: many; d_gene: TRBD2; j_gene: TRBJ2-5; v_gene: TRBV5-1; CDR3aa: CASSRVQRGDNQETQYF
abundance: many; d_gene: TRBD2; j_gene: TRBJ2-3; v_gene: TRBV5-1; CDR3aa: CASSSLAGGLTDTQYF
abundance: NA; d_gene: NA; j_gene: TRBJ2-7; v_gene: TRBV7-3; CDR3aa: CASSPAVGAEQYF
abundance: many; d_gene: NA; j_gene: TRBJ2-2; v_gene: TRBV7-2; CDR3aa: CASSLRRGLNTGELFF
abundance: few; d_gene: TRBD1; j_gene: TRBJ2-2; v_gene: TRBV4-1; CDR3aa: CASSIGGQGAGELFF
abundance: many; d_gene: TRBD2; j_gene: TRBJ2-5; v_gene: TRBV7-2; CDR3aa: CASSSGLAGGLGLLETQYF
abundance: few; d_gene: TRBD2; j_gene: TRBJ2-3; v_gene: TRBV20-1; CDR3aa: CSARDQASGGKDTQYF